This entry is about one TCR beta chain. CDR1 and CDR2 from the germline V gene are MNHEY and SVGEGT. This CDR3 is built from 16 residues. These data are taken from a study of CXCR3-negative and CXCR3-positive naive CD8 T cells. Libraries were UMI-labeled 5' RACE TRB cDNA. TCRdb reprocessed the 5' RACE reads, keeping one entry per CDR3 protein, no DNA. The sample table sets out under 50,000 distinct CDR3 sequences. The receptor comes from a human donor in good health. Some clones in this sample may be carry-over from other donors' samples. The source material was naive CXCR3- CD8+ T cells from blood. Documented subset: CD45RO-CCR7+CD27+CD95- naive CD8+ T cells lacking CXCR3 (TNR3-). J is TRBJ2-3 and V is TRBV6-2 or TRBV6-3; TCRdb lists TRBD1, though no DNA is available to test this call. The CDR3: CASSYPTARSTDTQYF.